The clone carrying this TCR beta chain was picked up one time. Its antigen is not known. CDR3 length: 15 residues. Trimming stripped 1 base from V and 1 base from J, with 8 bases between. Germline V gives CDR1 LNHDA, CDR2 SQIVND (reference sequence). This sample is drawn from a study of radiotherapy plus CTLA-4 blockade in lung cancer. Looking at the study overall: Among patients, about 20% showed objective responses, and around 30% had disease control. Study-level findings and limits: Dynamics of early blood T cell clones, together with interferon-beta, were reportedly the best predictors of response.

The assay was immunoSEQ multiplex PCR, and TCRdb's table has in-frame clones only and misses some. Among 75,000 to 100,000 clones listed, 82% were seen once. This TCR was recovered from a human donor with non-small cell lung cancer who had a partial response to radiotherapy plus ipilimumab. The chain links TRBV19 to TRBJ2-1; unclear D gene. Sequenced material: peripheral blood, taken from a patient treated with radiotherapy plus ipilimumab. The CDR3 reads CASSIGLPSYNEQFF. In DNA, the CDR3 is TGTGCCAGTAGTATAGGGCTCCCTTCCTACAATGAGCAGTTCTTC.